The 11 T cell receptor beta chains below were found in one sample sequenced in a study of T-cell reconstitution after alpha-beta-depleted transplantation in children. During its preparation, the TCRbeta library received unique molecular identifiers. From the PCR reads, TCRdb called clonotypes with MiXCR, one entry per CDR3 protein. Of under 750,000 distinct CDR3 sequences detected, 23% appear once; the ten largest clones hold roughly 15%. The sample was PBMCs, mostly from graft donor cells, taken 360 days after TCRalphabeta/CD19-depleted stem cell transplant. The receptors stem from a boy less than two years old who had a stem cell transplant for acute myeloid leukemia, so the T cells may come from the graft donor.

This clonotype has just a few counts. This chain uses TRBV12-3 or TRBV12-4 with TRBJ2-2; possible D gene TRBD1, 5 bases. The CDR3 is 15 residues long. Trimming removed 4 bases from V and 2 bases from J, with 11 bases in between. The CDR3 region has the DNA TGTGCCAGCAGTTGGGCGACAGACAACACCGGGGAGCTGTTTTTT. Translation gives CASSWATDNTGELFF.

V gene TRBV18 combines with J gene TRBJ2-1; 11 bases match TRBD1. V trimming: 3 bases; J trimming: 2 bases; junction bases outside the gene matches: 3. The CDR3 has 16 amino acids. CDR1 is KGHSH, CDR2 LQKENI, per germline. The CDR3 is CASSPGQGAAYNEQFF. The CDR3 nucleotides read TGTGCCAGCTCACCCGGACAGGGGGCGGCCTACAATGAGCAGTTCTTC.

In this sample, this clonotype turned up many times. As DNA, the CDR3 is TGTGCCATCAAGGCTAGCGGGGGGGTACAAGAGACCCAGTACTTC. Encoded protein: CAIKASGGVQETQYF. This chain joins TRBV10-3 and TRBJ2-5, with 12 bases lining up with TRBD2. The V gene end was trimmed by 7 bases and the J gene end by 2 bases; junction bases not matched to a gene: 5. The germline V gene encodes CDR1 ENHRY and CDR2 SYGVKD. CDR3 size: 15 residues.

Many counts were recorded for this clonotype. The chain combines TRBV7-9 with TRBJ1-1, with D maybe TRBD1 (5 bases). Per the germline V gene, CDR1 is SEHNR and CDR2 is FQNEAQ (reference sequence). The CDR3 runs to 14 residues. The V end was cut by 1 base, the J end by 4 bases, with 10 bases between. The CDR3, as DNA: TGTGCCAGCAGCTTAGGGGGGTCAAGCACTGAAGCTTTCTTT. It encodes CASSLGGSSTEAFF. The full variable domain, completed using reference TRBV7-9 and TRBJ1-1, is DTGVSQNPRHKITKRGQNVTFRCDPISEHNRLYWYRQTLGQGPEFLTYFQNEAQLEKSRLLSDRFSAERPKGSFSTLEIQRTEQGDSAMYLCASSLGGSSTEAFFGQGTRLTVV.

This clonotype came up a few times. The genes are TRBV20-1 and TRBJ2-5; D gene ambiguous. The CDR3 has 14 residues. V was pared by 6 bases and J by 7 bases, with 21 bases between. Germline CDR1 DFQATT, CDR2 SNEGSKA (reference sequence). CDR3 in amino acids: CSANSDGYGGTQYF. In DNA, the CDR3 is TGCAGTGCCAATTCCGACGGCTACGGTGGGACCCAGTACTTC.

The CDR3 loop is CASSGFSGANVLTF. CDR3 coding DNA: TGCGCCAGCAGCGGATTCTCTGGGGCCAACGTCCTGACTTTC. The chain joins TRBV4-3 to TRBJ2-6; no clear D gene. CDR1 is LGHNA, CDR2 YSLEER, per germline. Trimming removed 5 bases at V and 0 bases at J, with 5 bases between. The CDR3 sequence is 14 residues long.

This sequence joins TRBV5-1 and TRBJ1-1; D gene ambiguous. The CDR3 sequence is 14 residues long. The germline V and J ends were trimmed by 1 base and 11 bases, with 18 bases remaining between them. Germline V gene lookup returns CDR1 SGHRS and CDR2 YFSETQ. The DNA for the CDR3 is TGCGCCAGCAGCTTGACGACATCTGGATATATCGCTTTCTTT. Amino acids: CASSLTTSGYIAFF.

The chain combines TRBV7-6 with TRBJ2-6; TRBD1 might be the D (5 bases). Looked up from germline, CDR1 is SGHVS and CDR2 is FNYEAQ. The CDR3 has 16 residues. Trimming removed 6 bases at V and 2 bases at J, with 14 bases between. The CDR3 reads CASSSLRVTGANVLTF. In nucleotides, the CDR3 is TGTGCCAGCAGTTCGCTCAGGGTTACTGGGGCCAACGTCCTGACTTTC.

In this sample, this clonotype turned up many times. The chain uses TRBV20-1 and TRBJ2-5; 7 bases are shared with TRBD1. Germline loops: CDR1 DFQATT, CDR2 SNEGSKA (reference sequence). This CDR3 contains 14 residues. The junction had 7 bases not matched to a gene; V was cut back by 3 bases and J by 3 bases. The chain's CDR3 is CSARERDSKETQYF. As DNA, the CDR3 is TGCAGTGCTAGGGAACGGGACAGTAAAGAGACCCAGTACTTC.

At least ten counts were recorded for this clonotype. The chain is built from TRBV20-1 and TRBJ2-7, with D possibly being TRBD1 (5 bases). The CDR3 extends over 12 amino acids. Trimming left V 3 bases short and J 6 bases short, with 12 bases between. Looked up from germline, CDR1 is DFQATT and CDR2 is SNEGSKA (reference sequence). DNA for the CDR3: TGCAGTGCTAGTCAACAGGCGTCCGAGCAGTACTTC. Translation gives CSASQQASEQYF.

Comment on this clonotype: This may be a read error, as it is one base from a much larger clone. The chain employs TRBV2 and TRBJ2-5; tentatively, D is TRBD2 (5 bases). This CDR3 spans 18 amino acids. CDR1 is SNHLY, CDR2 FYNNEI, per germline. The CDR3 nucleotides read TGTGCCTGCAGTTCCCCTCCCAGGCCATCAGGACGGGGAGAGACCCAGTACTTC. As protein: CACSSPPRPSGRGETQYF.